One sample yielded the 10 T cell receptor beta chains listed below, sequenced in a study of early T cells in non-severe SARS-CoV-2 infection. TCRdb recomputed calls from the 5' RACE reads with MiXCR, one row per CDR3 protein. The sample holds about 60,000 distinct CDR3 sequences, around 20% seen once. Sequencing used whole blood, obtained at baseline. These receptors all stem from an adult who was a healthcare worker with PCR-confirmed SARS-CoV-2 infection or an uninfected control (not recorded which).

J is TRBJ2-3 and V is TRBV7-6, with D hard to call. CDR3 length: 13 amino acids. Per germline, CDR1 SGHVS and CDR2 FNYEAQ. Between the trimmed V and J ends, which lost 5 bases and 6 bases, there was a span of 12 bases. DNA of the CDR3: TGTGCCAGCAGCACCCTCGGGCGTGATACGCAGTATTTT. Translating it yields CASSTLGRDTQYF.

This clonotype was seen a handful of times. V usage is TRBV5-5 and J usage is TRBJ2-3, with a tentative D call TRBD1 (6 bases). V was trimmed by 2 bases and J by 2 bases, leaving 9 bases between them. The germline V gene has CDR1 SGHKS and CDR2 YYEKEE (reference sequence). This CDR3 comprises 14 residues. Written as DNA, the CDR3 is TGTGCCAGCAGCTTTTGGGACATCACAGATACGCAGTATTTT. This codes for CASSFWDITDTQYF.

CDR3 coding DNA: TGTGCCAGTTCAGGAATTAACACTGAAGCTTTCTTT. Protein sequence: CASSGINTEAFF. The V call is TRBV7-9, the J call TRBJ1-1; no reliable D call. Germline V gene sequence: CDR1 SEHNR, CDR2 FQNEAQ (reference sequence). The germline V and J ends were trimmed by 9 bases and 2 bases, with 10 bases remaining between them. This CDR3 has 12 residues.

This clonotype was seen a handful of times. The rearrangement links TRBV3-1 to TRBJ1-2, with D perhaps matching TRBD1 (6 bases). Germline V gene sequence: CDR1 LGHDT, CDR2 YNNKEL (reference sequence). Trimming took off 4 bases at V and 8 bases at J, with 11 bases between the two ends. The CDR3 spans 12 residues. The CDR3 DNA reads TGTGCCAGCAGCCGCGACAGGAGAGGCTACACCTTC. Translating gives CASSRDRRGYTF.

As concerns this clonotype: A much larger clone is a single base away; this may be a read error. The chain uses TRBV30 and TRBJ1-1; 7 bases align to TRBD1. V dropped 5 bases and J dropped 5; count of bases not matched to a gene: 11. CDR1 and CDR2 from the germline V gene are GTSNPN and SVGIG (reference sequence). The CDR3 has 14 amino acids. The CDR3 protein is CAWWACPGGTEAFF. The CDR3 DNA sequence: TGTGCCTGGTGGGCTTGCCCAGGGGGAACTGAAGCTTTCTTT.

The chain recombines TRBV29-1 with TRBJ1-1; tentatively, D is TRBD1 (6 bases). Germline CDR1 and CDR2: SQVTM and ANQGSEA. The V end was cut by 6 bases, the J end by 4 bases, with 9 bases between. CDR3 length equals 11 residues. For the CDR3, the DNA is TGCAGCGTAACCAGGGGCACTGAAGCTTTCTTT. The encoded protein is CSVTRGTEAFF.

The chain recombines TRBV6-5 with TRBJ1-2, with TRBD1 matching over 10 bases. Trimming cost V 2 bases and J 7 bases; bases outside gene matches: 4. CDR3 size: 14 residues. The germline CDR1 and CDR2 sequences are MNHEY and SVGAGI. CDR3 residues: CASSYTGTGAGYTF. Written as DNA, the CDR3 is TGTGCCAGCAGTTACACCGGGACAGGGGCTGGCTACACCTTC.

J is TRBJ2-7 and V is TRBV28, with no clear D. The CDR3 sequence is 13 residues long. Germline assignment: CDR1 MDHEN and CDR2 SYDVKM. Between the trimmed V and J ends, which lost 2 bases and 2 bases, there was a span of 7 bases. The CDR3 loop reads CASSLTVPYEQYF. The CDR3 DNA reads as TGTGCCAGCAGTTTAACAGTCCCCTACGAGCAGTACTTC.

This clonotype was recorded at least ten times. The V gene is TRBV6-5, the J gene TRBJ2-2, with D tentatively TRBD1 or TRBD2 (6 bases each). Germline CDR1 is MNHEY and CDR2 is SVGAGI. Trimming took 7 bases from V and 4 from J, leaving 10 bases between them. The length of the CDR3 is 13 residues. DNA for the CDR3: TGTGCCAGCACCCGGGGGCCCACCGGGGAGCTGTTTTTT. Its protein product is CASTRGPTGELFF.

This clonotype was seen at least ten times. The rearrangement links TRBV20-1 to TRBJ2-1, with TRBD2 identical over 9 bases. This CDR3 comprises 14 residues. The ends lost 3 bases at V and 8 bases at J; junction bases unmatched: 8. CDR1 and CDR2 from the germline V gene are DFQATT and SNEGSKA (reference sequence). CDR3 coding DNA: TGCAGTGCTAGCTCTCGCGGGAGGGGCGATGAGCAGTTCTTC. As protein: CSASSRGRGDEQFF.